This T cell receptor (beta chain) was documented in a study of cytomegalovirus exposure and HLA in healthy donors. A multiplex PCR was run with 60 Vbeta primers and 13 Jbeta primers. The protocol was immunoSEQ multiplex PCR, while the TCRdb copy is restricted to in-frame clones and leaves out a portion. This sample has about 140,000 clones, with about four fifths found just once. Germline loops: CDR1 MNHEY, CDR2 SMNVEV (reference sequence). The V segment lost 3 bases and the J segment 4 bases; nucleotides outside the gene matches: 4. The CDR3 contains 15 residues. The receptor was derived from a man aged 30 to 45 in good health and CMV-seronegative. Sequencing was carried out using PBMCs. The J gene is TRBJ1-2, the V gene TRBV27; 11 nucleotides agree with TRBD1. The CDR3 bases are TGTGCCAGCAGTTTGGAGGGACAGGGGGGCTATGGCTACACCTTC. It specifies CASSLEGQGGYGYTF.